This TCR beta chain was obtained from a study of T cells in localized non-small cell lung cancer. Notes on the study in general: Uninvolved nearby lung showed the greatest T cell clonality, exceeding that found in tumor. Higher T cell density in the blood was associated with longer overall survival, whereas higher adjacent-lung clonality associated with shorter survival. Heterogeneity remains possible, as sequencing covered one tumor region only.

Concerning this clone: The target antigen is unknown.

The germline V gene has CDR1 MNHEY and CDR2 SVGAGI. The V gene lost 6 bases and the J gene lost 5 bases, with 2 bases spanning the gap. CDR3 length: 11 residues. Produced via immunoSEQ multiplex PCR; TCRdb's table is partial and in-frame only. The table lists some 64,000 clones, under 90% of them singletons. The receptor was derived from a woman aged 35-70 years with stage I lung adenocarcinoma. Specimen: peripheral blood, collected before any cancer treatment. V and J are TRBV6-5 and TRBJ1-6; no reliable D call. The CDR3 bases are TGTGCCAGCAGGGATAATTCACCCCTCCACTTT. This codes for CASRDNSPLHF.